This TCR beta chain was obtained from a study of cytomegalovirus exposure and HLA in healthy donors. Study as a whole: Earlier, approximately 110 million unique TCR beta sequences were recovered from about 170 million T cells by an analysis. Points from the study as a whole: Of the V segments, some could not be distinguished, including TRBV6-2 and TRBV6-3, and were excluded. In a later analysis, DRB1 alleles had the most associated TCRs; HLA-C alleles the fewest. The investigators catalogued 164 TCR beta chains as cytomegalovirus-associated.

The PCR used 60 Vbeta and 13 Jbeta primers. Sequencing used immunoSEQ multiplex PCR; TCRdb keeps in-frame clones, though not all of them. The sample shows about 100,000 clones, about 75% of them seen only once. As regards this clone: What it recognizes is unknown.

Germline V CDR1 and CDR2: SGHDT, YYEEEE. Germline trimming cut 4 bases from V and 7 bases from J; bases unmatched to any gene: 7. CDR3 length: 15 residues. The chain carries TRBV5-6 and TRBJ1-6; TRBD1 matches at 8 bases. Sequenced: PBMCs. The receptor comes from a man in his 60s in good health and CMV-seropositive. CDR3 DNA sequence: TGTGCCAGCAGCCAAGAGGACAGGGAGAATTCACCCCTCCACTTT. Translated, it gives CASSQEDRENSPLHF.